These 10 T cell receptor beta chains were all obtained from the same sample, sequenced in a study of T cell repertoires in cytomegalovirus infection. TCRdb redid the calling of the reads with MiXCR, one entry per CDR3 protein. Of fewer than 300,000 distinct CDR3 sequences listed, about 23% are singletons. The sequenced sample consisted of PBMCs. The receptors come from a human donor in good health (CMV status not recorded). Some clones in this sample may be carry-over from other donors' samples.

This chain connects TRBV29-1 to TRBJ1-6; unclear D gene. Per the germline V gene, CDR1 is SQVTM and CDR2 is ANQGSEA. The CDR3 has 14 amino acids. Trimming took off 4 bases at V and 0 bases at J, with 7 bases between the two ends. CDR3 bases: TGCAGCGTTGCCGATAGCTCCTATAATTCACCCCTCCACTTT. Translation gives CSVADSSYNSPLHF.

This clonotype occurred a few times. V usage is TRBV20-1 and J usage is TRBJ2-3; D perhaps matches TRBD2 (5 bases). Germline assignment: CDR1 DFQATT and CDR2 SNEGSKA (reference sequence). The CDR3 covers 13 residues. V gave up 5 bases and J gave up 1 base, with 10 bases separating them. CDR3 DNA sequence: TGCAGTGCTGAGGGATCAGGCACAGATACGCAGTATTTT. This translates into CSAEGSGTDTQYF.

This clonotype was detected only a few times. V and J are TRBV2 and TRBJ1-2; TRBD1 might be the D (5 bases). In germline, CDR1 is SNHLY, CDR2 FYNNEI. Trimming took off 6 bases at V and 4 bases at J, with 18 bases between the two ends. CDR3 size: 15 residues. CDR3 amino acids: CASSLSGLTSYGYTF. The CDR3 coding sequence is TGTGCCAGCAGCCTCTCGGGACTTACCTCCTATGGCTACACCTTC.

Only a few counts were recorded for this clonotype. The genes are TRBV7-6 and TRBJ2-1; D not resolved. V was pared by 4 bases and J by 5 bases, with 6 bases between. CDR1 is SGHVS and CDR2 is FNYEAQ in the germline V gene. The CDR3 loop spans 12 amino acids. CDR3 loop: CASSSSNNEQFF. The CDR3 DNA reads as TGTGCCAGCAGCTCCTCAAACAATGAGCAGTTCTTC. Variable domain in full (rest from reference TRBV7-6 and TRBJ2-1): GAGVSQSPRYKVTKRGQDVALRCDPISGHVSLYWYRQALGQGPEFLTYFNYEAQQDKSGLPNDRFSAERPEGSISTLTIQRTEQRDSAMYRCASSSSNNEQFFGPGTRLTVL.

The chain employs TRBV7-2 and TRBJ1-3; D is unclear. The V end was cut by 1 base, the J end by 0 bases, with 13 bases between. This CDR3 contains 17 residues. Germline V gene data show CDR1 as SGHTA and CDR2 as FQGNSA. The CDR3 DNA is TGTGCCAGCAGCTTAGATCCCGCGCGAGGCTCTGGAAACACCATATATTTT. It yields the protein CASSLDPARGSGNTIYF.

CDR3 DNA sequence: TGTGCCAGCAGCTTAGGAAGAGCGGAGCTCATAGGTGAGCAGTTCTTC. Translation: CASSLGRAELIGEQFF. The chain links TRBV7-9 to TRBJ2-1; D possibly corresponds to TRBD2 (5 bases). CDR3 length: 16 residues. The ends were cut back, 1 base at V and 9 bases at J, with 19 bases in the middle. Germline-derived CDR1 and CDR2 are SEHNR and FQNEAQ (reference sequence).

V and J are TRBV6-6 and TRBJ2-1; 8 nucleotides match TRBD2. The CDR3 totals 13 residues. In germline, CDR1 is MNHNY, CDR2 SVGAGI (reference sequence). V dropped 5 bases and J dropped 10; count of bases not matched to a gene: 7. The CDR3 DNA sequence: TGTGCCAGCAGTCTAGCGGGCCCCAAGGAGCAGTTCTTC. Its protein is CASSLAGPKEQFF.

This clonotype was observed many times. The chain is built from TRBV7-2 and TRBJ2-3; 7 positions match TRBD1. Germline CDR1 SGHTA, CDR2 FQGNSA. The CDR3 loop spans 15 amino acids. The ends lost 3 bases at V and 5 bases at J; junction bases unmatched: 8. The chain's CDR3 is CASSFGAGGLDTQYF. CDR3 DNA sequence: TGTGCCAGCAGCTTTGGGGCAGGGGGATTAGATACGCAGTATTTT.

This clonotype was counted between two and nine times. The genes are TRBV11-2 and TRBJ2-7; TRBD1 or TRBD2 may be the D gene (5 bases each). The CDR3 consists of 13 residues. The V end lost 0 bases, the J end lost 5 bases, and 8 bases lay between the germline ends. Germline CDR1 and CDR2: SGHAT and FQNNGV. The CDR3 region has the DNA TGTGCCAGCAGCTTAGATAGGGACCACGAGCAGTACGTC. It encodes CASSLDRDHEQYV.

The genes are TRBV28 and TRBJ2-7, with TRBD2 identical over 10 bases. The CDR3 is 11 amino acids. Germline loops: CDR1 MDHEN, CDR2 SYDVKM. The CDR3 DNA is TGTACTAGCGGGACCTCCTACGAGCAGTACTTC. This sequence encodes CTSGTSYEQYF.